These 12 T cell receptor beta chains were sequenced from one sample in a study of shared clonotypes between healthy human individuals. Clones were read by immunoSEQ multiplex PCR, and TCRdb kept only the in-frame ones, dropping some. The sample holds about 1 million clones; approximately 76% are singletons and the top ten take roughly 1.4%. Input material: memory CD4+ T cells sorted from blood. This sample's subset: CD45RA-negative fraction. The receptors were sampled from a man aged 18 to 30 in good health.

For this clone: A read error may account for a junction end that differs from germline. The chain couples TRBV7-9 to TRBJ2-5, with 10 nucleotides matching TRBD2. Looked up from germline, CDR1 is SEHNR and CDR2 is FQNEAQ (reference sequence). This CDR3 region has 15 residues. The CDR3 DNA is TGTGCCAGCAGTTTAGCGGGAGGCCGTCAAGAGACCCAGTACTTC. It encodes CASSLAGGRQETQYF.

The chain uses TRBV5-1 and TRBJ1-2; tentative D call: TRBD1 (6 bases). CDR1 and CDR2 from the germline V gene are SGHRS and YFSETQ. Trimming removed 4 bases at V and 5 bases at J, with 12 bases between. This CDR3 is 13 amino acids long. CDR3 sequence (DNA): TGCGCCAGCAGCCCCTTAACAGGGTATGGCTACACCTTC. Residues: CASSPLTGYGYTF.

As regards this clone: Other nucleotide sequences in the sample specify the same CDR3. The CDR3 DNA is TGCGCCAGCAGCTTGGCTGCTAGCGGACCCTACGAGCAGTACTTC. Translation: CASSLAASGPYEQYF. The rearrangement joins TRBV5-1 to TRBJ2-7; 7 bases agree with TRBD2. CDR3 length: 15 residues. The V segment lost 0 bases and the J segment 2 bases; nucleotides outside the gene matches: 5. Germline CDR1 is SGHRS and CDR2 is YFSETQ.

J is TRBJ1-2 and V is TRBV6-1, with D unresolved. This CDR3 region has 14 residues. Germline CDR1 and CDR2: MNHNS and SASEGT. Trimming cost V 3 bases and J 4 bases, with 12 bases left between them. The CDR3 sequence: CASSEVSASYGYTF. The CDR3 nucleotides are TGTGCCAGCAGTGAGGTCTCCGCGTCCTATGGCTACACCTTC.

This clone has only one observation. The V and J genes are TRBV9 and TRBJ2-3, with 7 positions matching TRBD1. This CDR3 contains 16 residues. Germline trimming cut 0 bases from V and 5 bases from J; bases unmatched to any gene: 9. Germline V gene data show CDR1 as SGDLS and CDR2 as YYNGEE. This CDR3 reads CASSVASGPGGDTQYF. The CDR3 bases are TGTGCCAGCAGCGTAGCCAGCGGTCCAGGGGGAGATACGCAGTATTTT.

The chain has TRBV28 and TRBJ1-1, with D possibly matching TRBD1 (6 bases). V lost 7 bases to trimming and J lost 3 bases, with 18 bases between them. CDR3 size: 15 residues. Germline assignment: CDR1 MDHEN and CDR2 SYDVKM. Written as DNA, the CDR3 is TGTGCCAGCAACTCTCCGGGGGGGCCGGACACTGAAGCTTTCTTT. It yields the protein CASNSPGGPDTEAFF.

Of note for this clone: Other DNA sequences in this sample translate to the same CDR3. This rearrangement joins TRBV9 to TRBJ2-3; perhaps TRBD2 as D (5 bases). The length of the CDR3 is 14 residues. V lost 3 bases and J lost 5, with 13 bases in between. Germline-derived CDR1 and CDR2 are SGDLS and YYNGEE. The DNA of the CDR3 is TGTGCCAGCAGCGCGGGCGGGTTGGGAGATACGCAGTATTTT. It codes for CASSAGGLGDTQYF.

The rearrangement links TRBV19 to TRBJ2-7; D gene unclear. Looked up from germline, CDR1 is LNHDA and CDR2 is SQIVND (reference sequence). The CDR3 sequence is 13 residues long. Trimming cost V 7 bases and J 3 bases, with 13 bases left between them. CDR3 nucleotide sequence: TGTGCCAGTACCCGTCCTCCATACTACGAGCAGTACTTC. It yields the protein CASTRPPYYEQYF.

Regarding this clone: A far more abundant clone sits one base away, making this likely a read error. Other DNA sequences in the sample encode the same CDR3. CDR3 bases: TGCGCCAGCAGCTTGGGCGGAACCTACGAGCAGTACTTC. Encoded protein: CASSLGGTYEQYF. The chain has TRBV5-1 and TRBJ2-7; no reliable D call. V lost 0 bases, J lost 2 bases, and 6 bases lay in between. The germline gives CDR1 SGHRS, CDR2 YFSETQ. The CDR3 has 13 residues.

CDR3 bases: TGCGCCAGCAGCCAAGTCGACAGAGACACCGGGGAGCTGTTTTTT. The encoded protein is CASSQVDRDTGELFF. The chain employs TRBV4-1 and TRBJ2-2, with D maybe TRBD1 (5 bases). CDR1 MGHRA and CDR2 YSYEKL come from the germline V gene. Trimming took off 1 base at V and 3 bases at J, with 9 bases between the two ends. The CDR3 runs to 15 residues.

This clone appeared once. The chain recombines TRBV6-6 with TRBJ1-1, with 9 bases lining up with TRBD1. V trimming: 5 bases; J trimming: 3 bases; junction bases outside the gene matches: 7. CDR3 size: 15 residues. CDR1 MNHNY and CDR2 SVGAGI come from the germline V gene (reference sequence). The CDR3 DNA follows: TGTGCCAGCAGTCAACCGGGACAGGGTGACACTGAAGCTTTCTTT. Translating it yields CASSQPGQGDTEAFF.

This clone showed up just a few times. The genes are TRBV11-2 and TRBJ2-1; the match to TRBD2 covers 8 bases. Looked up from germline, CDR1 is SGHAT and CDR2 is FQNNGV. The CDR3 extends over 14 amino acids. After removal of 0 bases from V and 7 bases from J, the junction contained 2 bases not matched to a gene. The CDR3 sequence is CASSLDGGANEQFF. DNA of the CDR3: TGTGCCAGCAGCTTAGACGGGGGGGCTAATGAGCAGTTCTTC.